These 11 T cell receptor beta chains came from one sample sequenced in a study of T cell repertoires in cytomegalovirus infection. From the reads, TCRdb called clonotypes with MiXCR, one entry per CDR3 protein. The sample shows roughly 76,000 distinct CDR3 sequences, 3.7% of them seen only once. Input material: PBMCs. Every receptor here comes from a human donor in good health (CMV status not recorded). Some clones in this sample may be carry-over from other donors' samples.

In its sample, this clonotype was seen many times. The chain is built from TRBV28 and TRBJ1-1, with a possible D match to TRBD1 (6 bases). Per the germline V gene, CDR1 is MDHEN and CDR2 is SYDVKM. The CDR3 covers 14 residues. The V and J ends lost 8 bases and 1 base respectively, with 14 bases between them. The CDR3 coding sequence is TGTGCCAGCCCCAAGGCAGGGGCGAACACTGAAGCTTTCTTT. It is translated as CASPKAGANTEAFF.

This clonotype was seen many times. The V gene is TRBV7-9, the J gene TRBJ1-5; no clear D gene. V lost 5 bases to trimming and J lost 4 bases, with 6 bases between them. CDR1 SEHNR and CDR2 FQNEAQ come from the germline V gene (reference sequence). CDR3 length: 12 amino acids. The CDR3 region is CASSTGNQPQHF. In DNA form, the CDR3 reads TGTGCCAGCAGCACGGGGAATCAGCCCCAGCATTTT.

This clonotype was recorded many times. The chain links TRBV19 to TRBJ1-5, with 7 bases identical to TRBD1. This CDR3 comprises 15 residues. Unmatched junction bases numbered 1, after V lost 1 base and J lost 1 base. Looked up from germline, CDR1 is LNHDA and CDR2 is SQIVND (reference sequence). CDR3: CASSIVGQSNQPQHF. The CDR3, as DNA: TGTGCCAGTAGTATAGTGGGACAGAGCAATCAGCCCCAGCATTTT.

Many counts were recorded for this clonotype. The genes are TRBV7-2 and TRBJ1-5, with 8 nucleotides matching TRBD1. Per the germline V gene, CDR1 is SGHTA and CDR2 is FQGNSA. The CDR3 consists of 18 residues. V gave up 6 bases and J gave up 6 bases; unmatched junction bases: 19. This CDR3 reads CASRDIVSGSGGVQPQHF. DNA of the CDR3: TGTGCCAGCAGGGACATCGTAAGTGGATCAGGGGGCGTTCAGCCCCAGCATTTT.

This clonotype was recorded many times. The J gene is TRBJ1-6, the V gene TRBV7-2, with TRBD1 matching 7 bases. Germline CDR1 is SGHTA and CDR2 is FQGNSA. V gave up 1 base and J gave up 8 bases; unmatched junction bases: 8. The CDR3 consists of 16 residues. This CDR3 is CASSLGGRGTYSPLHF. CDR3 DNA: TGTGCCAGCAGCTTAGGGGGCAGGGGGACCTATTCACCCCTCCACTTT. The complete variable domain, with remaining parts taken from reference TRBV7-2 and TRBJ1-6, reads GAGVSQSPSNKVTEKGKDVELRCDPISGHTALYWYRQSLGQGLEFLIYFQGNSAPDKSGLPSDRFSAERTGGSVSTLTIQRTQQEDSAVYLCASSLGGRGTYSPLHFGNGTRLTVT.

This clonotype has ten or more counts. This chain uses TRBV7-2 with TRBJ2-1; TRBD1 matches 7 bases. Germline V lookup: CDR1 SGHTA, CDR2 FQGNSA. V shed 1 base, J shed 6 bases, and the junction held 0 bases outside the gene matches. This CDR3 has 13 residues. CDR3 residues: CASSLGQGNEQFF. The CDR3 DNA sequence: TGTGCCAGCAGCTTAGGACAGGGCAATGAGCAGTTCTTC.

The table lists this clonotype with many counts. The chain has TRBV12-3 or TRBV12-4 and TRBJ1-2; no firm D call. The CDR3 is 15 residues long. V was pared by 3 bases and J by 4 bases, with 15 bases between. Here the CDR3 DNA reads TGTGCCAGCAGTTTCGGTACGGTGGAATTCTATGGCTACACCTTC. Encoded protein: CASSFGTVEFYGYTF.

This clonotype has a count of ten or more. In nucleotides, the CDR3 is TGTGCCAGCAGCTTAGTTGGGCTGACATATGGCTACACCTTC. Translating gives CASSLVGLTYGYTF. The chain links TRBV7-2 to TRBJ1-2, with unresolved D. The CDR3 runs 14 residues. V lost 1 base and J lost 5, with 11 bases in between. CDR1 is SGHTA, CDR2 FQGNSA, per germline.

This clonotype was detected ten times or more. The chain recombines TRBV7-2 with TRBJ2-6, with TRBD1 matching over 10 bases. This CDR3 is 15 amino acids long. Trimming removed 4 bases from V and 8 bases from J; junction bases left unmatched: 5. The germline V gene encodes CDR1 SGHTA and CDR2 FQGNSA. The CDR3 sequence is CASSWGTGVTNVLTF. The DNA of the CDR3 is TGTGCCAGCAGCTGGGGGACAGGGGTGACCAACGTCCTGACTTTC.

This clonotype was observed many times. V usage is TRBV3-1 and J usage is TRBJ2-7; 7 bases align to TRBD1. Germline V gene data show CDR1 as LGHDT and CDR2 as YNNKEL (reference sequence). V lost 3 bases and J lost 6; bases outside the gene matches: 2. This CDR3 comprises 12 residues. The CDR3 spells CASSHPGGEQYF. As DNA, the CDR3 is TGTGCCAGCAGCCACCCAGGGGGCGAGCAGTACTTC.

This clonotype was recorded many times. This sequence joins TRBV7-2 and TRBJ2-3, with 9 bases aligning to TRBD2. The CDR3 extends over 17 amino acids. V lost 1 base and J lost 6; bases outside the gene matches: 11. Germline CDR1 and CDR2: SGHTA and FQGNSA. In DNA, the CDR3 is TGTGCCAGCAGCTTAGGGTCTTGGGGACTAGCCCCTGATACGCAGTATTTT. Residues: CASSLGSWGLAPDTQYF.